This T cell receptor beta chain comes out of a study of patients and donors after allogeneic stem cell transplantation. One entry per CDR3 protein, called by TCRdb with MiXCR from the RT-PCR reads. The table lists 150,000 to 250,000 distinct CDR3 sequences, 41% of them singletons, with 33% in the top ten. CDR3 length equals 14 residues. Trimming cost V 7 bases and J 0 bases, with 12 bases left between them. Looked up from germline, CDR1 is SQVTM and CDR2 is ANQGSEA. The sequence was collected from a human donor who was either an allogeneic HSCT recipient or a stem cell or donor lymphocyte infusion donor (not recorded which). It is not recorded whose cells these are; they may come from a transplant donor. The V call is TRBV29-1, the J call TRBJ2-2, with D perhaps TRBD1 (6 bases). Source material: blood, either unsorted or a sorted T cell fraction (not recorded which). The CDR3 nucleotides are TGCAGCGCCCGGACAGTAACGAACACCGGGGAGCTGTTTTTT. As protein: CSARTVTNTGELFF.